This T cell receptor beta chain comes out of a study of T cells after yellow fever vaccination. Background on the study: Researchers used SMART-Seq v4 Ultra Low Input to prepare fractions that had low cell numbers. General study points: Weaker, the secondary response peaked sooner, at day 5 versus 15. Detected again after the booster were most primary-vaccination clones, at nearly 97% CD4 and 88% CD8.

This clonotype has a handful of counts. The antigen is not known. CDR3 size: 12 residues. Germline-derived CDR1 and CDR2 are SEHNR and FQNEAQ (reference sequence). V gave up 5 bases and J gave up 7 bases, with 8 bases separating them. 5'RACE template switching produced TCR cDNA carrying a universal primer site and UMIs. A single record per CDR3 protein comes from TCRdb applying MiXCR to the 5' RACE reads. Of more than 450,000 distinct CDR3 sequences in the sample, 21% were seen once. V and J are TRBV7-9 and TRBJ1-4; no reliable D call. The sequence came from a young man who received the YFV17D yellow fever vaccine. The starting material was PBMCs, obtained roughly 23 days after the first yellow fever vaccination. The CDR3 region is CASSLYSEKLFF. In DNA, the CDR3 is TGTGCCAGCAGCCTATACAGTGAAAAACTGTTTTTT.